Given below is one T cell receptor (beta chain) in context. Its antigen is undetermined. Treatment: approximately nine-day PBMC culture with coronavirus spike peptide pools or control peptides (ViraFEST assay). These data are taken from a study of vaccination and CD4 T cells after COVID-19. Cultured CD4+ T cells had their DNA profiled by the Oncomine TCR Beta short-read assay. TCRdb redid the calling of the PCR reads with MiXCR, one entry per CDR3 protein. The repertoire holds several thousand distinct CDR3 sequences, with approximately 74% as singletons. Sequenced sample: CD4+ T cells from blood, cultured in vitro. The receptor was isolated from a human donor who had recovered from COVID-19.

CDR3 sequence (DNA): TGTGCCACCAGACGGACAGGGGGCGAGGGTGAGCAGTTCTTC. The encoded protein is CATRRTGGEGEQFF. This rearrangement joins TRBV19 to TRBJ2-1; 11 bases align to TRBD1. V lost 10 bases, J lost 9 bases, and 11 bases stayed unmatched. The CDR3 loop spans 14 amino acids. CDR1 is LNHDA, CDR2 SQIVND, per germline (reference sequence). The full variable domain, in which reference TRBV19 and TRBJ2-1 provide the parts outside the CDR3, is DGGITQSPKYLFRKEGQNVTLSCEQNLNHDAMYWYRQDPGQGLRLIYYSQIVNDFQKGDIAEGYSVSREKKESFPLTVTSAQKNPTAFYLCATRRTGGEGEQFFGPGTRLTVL.